A single T cell receptor beta chain is shown here with its context. Its antigen is undetermined. Sequencing templates came from extracted RNA that was reverse transcribed into cDNA. This table comes from immunoSEQ multiplex PCR, and its TCRdb copy is limited to in-frame clones, with some not included. The sample gives about 110,000 clones, around 59% of which show up once; 20% is in the top ten. Germline CDR1 PRHDT, CDR2 FYEKMQ (reference sequence). V was clipped by 3 bases and J by 3 bases; unmatched bases: 7. The CDR3 has 15 amino acids. The data originate from a study of CD8+ T cells in alopecia areata. CD4+ and CD8+ T cells were sorted from PBMCs. Findings and caveats of the study: Scalp sequencing captures resident alphabeta T cells of normal skin too. Lesional scalp displayed greater clonality than normal scalp, most notably in alopecia totalis/universalis. It was less clear whether patients shared TCRs than it was in mice, possibly because of HLA.

Sample: CD8+ T cells sorted from blood. This receptor was taken from a human donor in good health. The chain employs TRBV13 and TRBJ1-1; 7 nucleotides line up with TRBD1. The CDR3 spells CASSFPTGLDTEAFF. The CDR3, as DNA: TGTGCCAGCAGCTTCCCGACAGGGCTGGACACTGAAGCTTTCTTT.